Below are 18 T cell receptor beta chains sequenced from a single sample in a study of shared clonotypes between healthy human individuals. Data came from immunoSEQ multiplex PCR; TCRdb stores just in-frame clones and leaves some out. This sample has millions of clones, with 85% to 95% found just once. The source material was naive CD4+ T cells sorted from blood. The subset: CD45RA+ positively selected. The receptors shown here come from a young man in good health.

The CDR3 loop reads CSVLNYNEQFF. CDR3 bases: TGCAGCGTTCTAAATTACAATGAGCAGTTCTTC. The chain links TRBV29-1 to TRBJ2-1; D gene unclear. V was cut by 5 bases and J by 4 bases, with 6 bases left in between. This CDR3 spans 11 amino acids. Germline CDR1 is SQVTM and CDR2 is ANQGSEA.

The rearrangement uses TRBV11-2 and TRBJ2-1, with 11 bases that match TRBD2. V was clipped by 1 base and J by 0 bases; unmatched bases: 5. Germline CDR1 and CDR2: SGHAT and FQNNGV. The length of the CDR3 is 18 residues. The DNA of the CDR3 is TGTGCCAGCAGCTTAGGGGGGGGACTAGCGGCCTCCTACAATGAGCAGTTCTTC. Residues: CASSLGGGLAASYNEQFF.

The V and J genes are TRBV6-5 and TRBJ2-3; D uncertain. Trimming removed 6 bases from V and 4 bases from J, with 14 bases in between. The CDR3 contains 14 residues. Germline lookup yields CDR1 MNHEY and CDR2 SVGAGI. The CDR3: CASSPTGVSDTQYF. The CDR3, as DNA: TGTGCCAGCAGCCCTACTGGGGTGTCAGATACGCAGTATTTT.

The chain employs TRBV9 and TRBJ2-6, with 9 bases aligning to TRBD1. CDR3 length: 18 amino acids. The germline gives CDR1 SGDLS, CDR2 YYNGEE. V trimming: 3 bases; J trimming: 4 bases; junction bases outside the gene matches: 11. For the CDR3, the DNA is TGTGCCAGCAGCGGGGTCCGACAGGGGGGTGCCGGGGCCAACGTCCTGACTTTC. Protein sequence: CASSGVRQGGAGANVLTF.

The V call is TRBV27, the J call TRBJ1-2; TRBD1 matches 9 bases. V lost 4 bases to trimming and J lost 2 bases; unmatched junction nucleotides: 8. CDR3 length: 16 amino acids. Germline CDR1 is MNHEY and CDR2 is SMNVEV (reference sequence). The CDR3, as DNA: TGTGCCAGCAGTTCCGTCCCGGGACAGGGAAACTATGGCTACACCTTC. Translated, it gives CASSSVPGQGNYGYTF.

This rearrangement joins TRBV27 to TRBJ2-5, with 8 bases fitting TRBD1. The length of the CDR3 is 13 residues. V gave up 6 bases and J gave up 6 bases; unmatched junction bases: 6. The germline CDR1 and CDR2 sequences are MNHEY and SMNVEV (reference sequence). CDR3 region: CASSIGQGQTQYF. The CDR3 bases are TGTGCCAGCAGCATAGGACAGGGCCAGACCCAGTACTTC.

The chain couples TRBV19 to TRBJ2-5; D may be TRBD1 (6 bases). The CDR3 runs 14 residues. V lost 4 bases to trimming and J lost 2 bases, with 11 bases between them. Germline CDR1 is LNHDA and CDR2 is SQIVND (reference sequence). The CDR3 is CASSTGTKQETQYF. DNA of the CDR3: TGTGCCAGTAGTACCGGGACAAAACAAGAGACCCAGTACTTC.

The rearrangement uses TRBV6-1 and TRBJ1-1, with unresolved D. Trimming took off 3 bases at V and 5 bases at J, with 13 bases between the two ends. There are 14 residues in the CDR3. CDR1 MNHNS and CDR2 SASEGT come from the germline V gene. In nucleotides, the CDR3 is TGTGCCAGCAGTGATTTTTTCGGAAGGACTGAAGCTTTCTTT. It encodes CASSDFFGRTEAFF.

This clone occurred once. V is TRBV2 and J is TRBJ1-4, with TRBD1 identical over 11 bases. CDR1 and CDR2 from the germline V gene are SNHLY and FYNNEI. The CDR3 is 16 residues long. Trimming cost V 6 bases and J 7 bases; bases outside gene matches: 10. The CDR3 DNA reads as TGTGCCAGCAGCCACTGGACAGGGGGCCAGAGTGAAAAACTGTTTTTT. It specifies CASSHWTGGQSEKLFF.

This chain uses TRBV5-1 with TRBJ2-3; D call uncertain. This CDR3 contains 14 residues. Trimming cost V 7 bases and J 2 bases, with 14 bases left between them. Per germline, CDR1 SGHRS and CDR2 YFSETQ. CDR3 sequence: CASVLGQHTDTQYF. In DNA, the CDR3 is TGCGCCAGCGTGCTCGGCCAACACACAGATACGCAGTATTTT. The full variable domain, in which reference TRBV5-1 and TRBJ2-3 provide the parts outside the CDR3, is KAGVTQTPRYLIKTRGQQVTLSCSPISGHRSVSWYQQTPGQGLQFLFEYFSETQRNKGNFPGRFSGRQFSNSRSEMNVSTLELGDSALYLCASVLGQHTDTQYFGPGTRLTVL.

Note on this clone: Other DNA sequences within the sample encode an identical CDR3. This chain links TRBV7-8 with TRBJ2-1; D unresolved. Between the trimmed V and J ends, which lost 2 bases and 9 bases, there was a span of 5 bases. CDR3 length: 11 amino acids. Germline V gene lookup returns CDR1 SGHVS and CDR2 FQNEAQ. The CDR3 loop reads CASSLLVEQFF. The CDR3 DNA follows: TGTGCCAGCAGCTTACTGGTTGAGCAGTTCTTC.

The V and J genes are TRBV28 and TRBJ2-3, with a weak D call TRBD1 (6 bases). V was shortened by 5 bases and J by 4 bases, with 13 bases between the two germline ends. Germline CDR1 reads MDHEN; CDR2 reads SYDVKM. The CDR3 consists of 14 residues. CDR3 in amino acids: CASSPPWGPDTQYF. CDR3 DNA: TGTGCCAGCAGTCCCCCGTGGGGGCCAGATACGCAGTATTTT.

The gene calls are TRBV6-7 and TRBJ2-7, with TRBD2 as a possible D gene (5 bases). TRBV6-7 is marked as an open reading frame, function uncertain. The CDR3 totals 19 residues. The V end was cut by 2 bases, the J end by 2 bases, with 25 bases between. CDR3 sequence: CASSYPRGESVYRPYEQYF. CDR3 bases: TGTGCCAGCAGTTACCCTCGGGGTGAGTCAGTTTACCGCCCCTACGAGCAGTACTTC.

The rearrangement uses TRBV6-1 and TRBJ2-7; D is perhaps TRBD2 (5 bases). V lost 7 bases to trimming and J lost 4 bases, with 11 bases between them. This CDR3 region has 12 residues. Germline V lookup: CDR1 MNHNS, CDR2 SASEGT. CDR3 DNA: TGTGCCAGCATGCGGGTTGGATACGAGCAGTACTTC. It translates to CASMRVGYEQYF.

The genes are TRBV9 and TRBJ2-3, with D perhaps matching TRBD1 (6 bases). The V gene lost 0 bases and the J gene lost 3 bases, with 17 bases spanning the gap. The germline V gene encodes CDR1 SGDLS and CDR2 YYNGEE. This CDR3 is 17 amino acids long. The CDR3 here is CASSVASGDLGTDTQYF. In DNA, the CDR3 is TGTGCCAGCAGCGTAGCTTCAGGGGATCTTGGTACAGATACGCAGTATTTT. Complete variable domain (other parts from reference TRBV9 and TRBJ2-3): DSGVTQTPKHLITATGQRVTLRCSPRSGDLSVYWYQQSLDQGLQFLIQYYNGEERAKGNILERFSAQQFPDLHSELNLSSLELGDSALYFCASSVASGDLGTDTQYFGPGTRLTVL.

The chain combines TRBV30 with TRBJ1-2; no definite D call. This CDR3 is 13 amino acids long. CDR1 is GTSNPN, CDR2 SVGIG, per germline (reference sequence). V dropped 0 bases and J dropped 5 bases, with 10 bases sitting between them. The CDR3 region is CAWSVLSLYGYTF. The CDR3, as DNA: TGTGCCTGGAGTGTATTATCCCTTTATGGCTACACCTTC.

The chain's CDR3 is CASSKGTGLWEQYF. As DNA, the CDR3 is TGTGCCAGCAGCAAAGGTACTGGGCTCTGGGAGCAGTACTTC. V gene TRBV21-1 combines with J gene TRBJ2-7; TRBD1 reflects the table's D call only, with no check against the DNA. TRBV21-1 is designated a pseudogene. The CDR3 is 14 amino acids.

This clone appeared once. The CDR3 reads CASSLGTGAQPQHF. The CDR3 region has the DNA TGTGCCAGCAGCCTCGGTACAGGGGCTCAGCCCCAGCATTTT. This sequence joins TRBV7-9 and TRBJ1-5, with 7 bases that match TRBD1. The CDR3 runs 14 residues. The ends lost 5 bases at V and 6 bases at J; junction bases unmatched: 7. Looked up from germline, CDR1 is SEHNR and CDR2 is FQNEAQ (reference sequence).